This entry lists 31 T cell receptor beta chains sequenced from one sample in a study of technical replicates of blood from a few donors. The repertoire was sequenced with immunoSEQ multiplex PCR; TCRdb's copy has only in-frame clones and lacks some. The sample has fewer than 90,000 clones, 93% seen once. Sequenced: T cells isolated from PBMCs. The receptor set was obtained from a human donor in good health.

The chain links TRBV5-8 to TRBJ1-2; unclear D gene. Per the germline V gene, CDR1 is SGHTS and CDR2 is YDEGEE. Between the trimmed V and J ends, which lost 3 bases and 3 bases, there was a span of 15 bases. CDR3 length equals 15 residues. The CDR3 loop reads CASSYIGGSDYGYTF. In DNA form, the CDR3 reads TGTGCCAGCAGCTATATTGGTGGCAGCGACTATGGCTACACCTTC.

The genes are TRBV25-1 and TRBJ1-4; D is perhaps TRBD1 (5 bases). Germline V CDR1 and CDR2: MGHDK, SYGVNS. This CDR3 is 17 amino acids long. The ends were cut back, 3 bases at V and 7 bases at J, with 21 bases in the middle. The CDR3 DNA reads TGTGCCAGCAGTGACTTGGGGCTCGGGTTGGAGAGTGAAAAACTGTTTTTT. Its translation: CASSDLGLGLESEKLFF.

This chain links TRBV11-2 with TRBJ1-6, with TRBD1 identical over 8 bases. The J segment lost 5 bases and the V segment lost 4 bases, leaving 4 bases of the junction unmatched. The CDR3 loop spans 15 amino acids. Germline CDR1 SGHAT, CDR2 FQNNGV. The CDR3 spells CASSSQGVDNSPLHF. The DNA for the CDR3 is TGTGCCAGCAGCTCACAGGGGGTCGATAATTCACCCCTCCACTTT.

This sequence joins TRBV7-9 and TRBJ1-2; 7 nucleotides align to TRBD1. CDR1 is SEHNR, CDR2 FQNEAQ, per germline (reference sequence). CDR3 length: 12 amino acids. With 5 bases clipped from V and 6 bases from J, the junction kept 3 bases outside the gene matches. The CDR3 DNA follows: TGTGCCAGCAGCCAGGGGGGCGATGGCTACACCTTC. This codes for CASSQGGDGYTF.

The chain employs TRBV29-1 and TRBJ2-5; no clear D gene. This CDR3 is 13 amino acids long. Germline CDR1 SQVTM, CDR2 ANQGSEA. The V end was cut by 2 bases, the J end by 4 bases, with 11 bases between. The CDR3 spells CSVERTIGETQYF. The CDR3 coding sequence is TGCAGCGTTGAAAGAACAATTGGAGAGACCCAGTACTTC. Combining the CDR3 with reference TRBV29-1 and TRBJ2-5 gives the whole variable domain SAVISQKPSRDICQRGTSLTIQCQVDSQVTMMFWYRQQPGQSLTLIATANQGSEATYESGFVIDKFPISRPNLTFSTLTVSNMSPEDSSIYLCSVERTIGETQYFGPGTRLLVL.

The V call is TRBV6-5, the J call TRBJ2-7, with TRBD2 matching 11 bases. CDR1 is MNHEY, CDR2 SVGAGI, per germline. With 3 bases clipped from V and 6 bases from J, the junction kept 7 bases outside the gene matches. CDR3 length equals 15 residues. CDR3 residues: CASSYKVLAGGEQYF. CDR3 sequence (DNA): TGTGCCAGCAGTTATAAGGTCCTAGCGGGGGGCGAGCAGTACTTC.

V usage is TRBV6-6 and J usage is TRBJ2-1; TRBD1 aligns across 7 bases. Germline CDR1 MNHNY, CDR2 SVGAGI (reference sequence). The V and J ends lost 5 bases and 16 bases, in that order; junction bases with no gene match: 11. The CDR3 runs 12 residues. The CDR3 DNA reads as TGTGCCAGCAGTGCCCCGACAGGGAAGGGATTCTTC. It translates to CASSAPTGKGFF.

The chain has TRBV27 and TRBJ1-4; D unclear. This CDR3 spans 14 amino acids. CDR1 and CDR2 (germline): MNHEY, SMNVEV (reference sequence). Trimming stripped 1 base from V and 4 bases from J, with 7 bases between. CDR3: CASSLFLGNEKLFF. CDR3 nucleotides: TGTGCCAGCAGTTTATTCCTAGGTAATGAAAAACTGTTTTTT. The full variable domain, its missing parts supplied by reference TRBV27 and TRBJ1-4, is EAQVTQNPRYLITVTGKKLTVTCSQNMNHEYMSWYRQDPGLGLRQIYYSMNVEVTDKGDVPEGYKVSRKEKRNFPLILESPSPNQTSLYFCASSLFLGNEKLFFGSGTQLSVL.

This chain links TRBV5-1 with TRBJ2-5; no firm D call. V was trimmed by 1 base and J by 3 bases, leaving 10 bases between them. Germline values: CDR1 SGHRS, CDR2 YFSETQ. The CDR3 has 14 residues. The CDR3 protein is CASSLSSSEETQYF. The DNA of the CDR3 is TGCGCCAGCAGCTTGTCTTCCAGCGAAGAGACCCAGTACTTC.

The chain's CDR3 is CASSLGASGNNEQFF. The CDR3, as DNA: TGTGCCAGCAGTTTAGGAGCTAGCGGAAACAATGAGCAGTTCTTC. The chain is built from TRBV27 and TRBJ2-1; 7 bases are shared with TRBD2. This CDR3 comprises 15 residues. Germline CDR1 MNHEY, CDR2 SMNVEV (reference sequence). The V segment lost 2 bases and the J segment 5 bases; nucleotides outside the gene matches: 6.

V usage is TRBV29-1 and J usage is TRBJ1-1, with D possibly matching TRBD1 (6 bases). Germline loops: CDR1 SQVTM, CDR2 ANQGSEA. V was trimmed by 7 bases and J by 11 bases, leaving 23 bases between them. This CDR3 spans 13 amino acids. The CDR3 nucleotides are TGCAGCGACCAAACTTCCGCGGGGGGCTTGGCTTTCTTT. Translating gives CSDQTSAGGLAFF.

The V and J genes are TRBV6-1 and TRBJ1-2; 12 bases align to TRBD1. The junction had 3 bases not matched to a gene; V was cut back by 3 bases and J by 10 bases. The CDR3 sequence is 13 residues long. CDR1 and CDR2 (germline): MNHNS, SASEGT. This chain's CDR3 is CASSDQGQGAYTF. The CDR3 DNA reads as TGTGCCAGCAGTGATCAGGGACAGGGGGCCTACACCTTC.

The chain recombines TRBV6-6 with TRBJ1-5; 9 bases align to TRBD1. This CDR3 spans 14 amino acids. Germline V gene data show CDR1 as MNHNY and CDR2 as SVGAGI (reference sequence). V was pared by 6 bases and J by 6 bases, with 6 bases of the junction left unmatched. The CDR3 sequence: CASSVTGGTQPQHF. Here the CDR3 DNA reads TGTGCCAGCAGCGTAACAGGGGGCACTCAGCCCCAGCATTTT.

The V call is TRBV30, the J call TRBJ2-5; possible D gene TRBD2, 6 bases. The V end lost 0 bases, the J end lost 5 bases, and 13 bases lay between the germline ends. Germline assignment: CDR1 GTSNPN and CDR2 SVGIG (reference sequence). The CDR3 has 14 residues. The CDR3: CAWSVSSEGETQYF. As DNA, the CDR3 is TGTGCCTGGAGTGTGTCTAGCGAGGGGGAGACCCAGTACTTC.

This sequence joins TRBV29-1 and TRBJ2-1; 7 nucleotides match TRBD2. Germline V gene sequence: CDR1 SQVTM, CDR2 ANQGSEA. The CDR3 consists of 13 residues. Trimming at V came to 3 bases and at J to 1 base, leaving 0 bases not matched to a gene. The CDR3 spells CSVDGGSYNEQFF. CDR3 nucleotides: TGCAGCGTTGACGGGGGGTCCTACAATGAGCAGTTCTTC.

The DNA for the CDR3 is TGTGCCAGCTCACCACCGGGCCAGCACACCTCTGGAAACACCATATATTTT. This encodes CASSPPGQHTSGNTIYF. The V and J genes are TRBV18 and TRBJ1-3; D is undetermined. This CDR3 is built from 17 residues. The germline V gene encodes CDR1 KGHSH and CDR2 LQKENI. V gave up 0 bases and J gave up 0 bases, with 12 bases separating them.

The chain couples TRBV11-2 to TRBJ2-5, with TRBD1 matching over 10 bases. The CDR3 contains 14 residues. V lost 3 bases to trimming and J lost 4 bases; unmatched junction nucleotides: 2. Germline-derived CDR1 and CDR2 are SGHAT and FQNNGV. The CDR3 nucleotides read TGTGCCAGCAGCTTGGGACAGGGGCGAGAGACCCAGTACTTC. Protein: CASSLGQGRETQYF.

J is TRBJ2-5 and V is TRBV7-2; TRBD2 agrees at 9 bases. V dropped 3 bases and J dropped 0; count of bases not matched to a gene: 2. CDR3 length: 15 residues. From germline, CDR1 is SGHTA and CDR2 FQGNSA. Here the CDR3 reads CASSLAGGDQETQYF. In DNA, the CDR3 is TGTGCCAGCAGCTTGGCGGGGGGGGACCAAGAGACCCAGTACTTC. The whole variable domain, filled in from reference TRBV7-2 and TRBJ2-5, reads GAGVSQSPSNKVTEKGKDVELRCDPISGHTALYWYRQSLGQGLEFLIYFQGNSAPDKSGLPSDRFSAERTGGSVSTLTIQRTQQEDSAVYLCASSLAGGDQETQYFGPGTRLLVL.

The chain recombines TRBV7-3 with TRBJ2-2; a possible D gene is TRBD2 (6 bases). The ends were cut back, 5 bases at V and 6 bases at J, with 19 bases in the middle. There are 16 residues in the CDR3. Germline CDR1 reads SGHTA; CDR2 reads FQGTGA. In nucleotides, the CDR3 is TGTGCCAGCAGCCTCCGGGAAGGCGGGAAGGCCGGGGAGCTGTTTTTT. Residues: CASSLREGGKAGELFF.

This clone has more than one count but fewer than ten. This sequence joins TRBV5-1 and TRBJ1-1; D gene ambiguous. Germline CDR1 is SGHRS and CDR2 is YFSETQ. The V gene lost 7 bases and the J gene lost 9 bases, with 7 bases spanning the gap. The CDR3 loop spans 9 amino acids. The CDR3: CASPRKAFF. The CDR3 DNA reads as TGCGCCAGCCCGAGGAAAGCTTTCTTT.

The gene calls are TRBV19 and TRBJ2-5, with a tentative D call TRBD2 (5 bases). The CDR3 extends over 12 amino acids. Germline lookup yields CDR1 LNHDA and CDR2 SQIVND (reference sequence). V was cut by 8 bases and J by 8 bases, with 15 bases left in between. For the CDR3, the DNA is TGTGCCAGTGCTGAGACTCCGGGAACCCAGTACTTC. It encodes CASAETPGTQYF. The whole variable domain, remainder taken from reference TRBV19 and TRBJ2-5, is DGGITQSPKYLFRKEGQNVTLSCEQNLNHDAMYWYRQDPGQGLRLIYYSQIVNDFQKGDIAEGYSVSREKKESFPLTVTSAQKNPTAFYLCASAETPGTQYFGPGTRLLVL.

V usage is TRBV7-3 and J usage is TRBJ2-7, with TRBD2 matching 12 bases. Germline V CDR1 and CDR2: SGHTA, FQGTGA. Unmatched junction bases numbered 4, after V lost 5 bases and J lost 2 bases. CDR3 size: 15 residues. CDR3 DNA sequence: TGTGCCAGCAGCCTAGGACTAGCGGGGACCTACGAGCAGTACTTC. Encoded protein: CASSLGLAGTYEQYF.

V gene TRBV7-9 combines with J gene TRBJ2-1; D might be TRBD2 (6 bases). The CDR3 runs 16 residues. CDR1 is SEHNR and CDR2 is FQNEAQ in the germline V gene (reference sequence). The V end lost 6 bases, the J end lost 6 bases, and 21 bases lay between the germline ends. This CDR3 reads CASRLPGTGSINEQFF. In DNA, the CDR3 is TGTGCCAGCAGGCTCCCCGGGACTGGGAGCATCAATGAGCAGTTCTTC.

The rearrangement uses TRBV6-1 and TRBJ1-4; possibly TRBD1 for D (6 bases). V was shortened by 6 bases and J by 6 bases, with 17 bases between the two germline ends. The CDR3 extends over 15 amino acids. Germline CDR1 is MNHNS and CDR2 is SASEGT. This chain's CDR3 is CASSESPAGDEKLFF. The CDR3 DNA reads TGTGCCAGCAGCGAATCGCCAGCAGGGGATGAAAAACTGTTTTTT.

The J gene is TRBJ1-3, the V gene TRBV10-1; no firm D call. This CDR3 has 14 residues. V lost 8 bases to trimming and J lost 0 bases, with 11 bases between them. Per germline, CDR1 WNHNN and CDR2 SYGVQD (reference sequence). The CDR3 loop reads CASGPGFSGNTIYF. The CDR3 nucleotides are TGCGCCAGCGGCCCCGGGTTCTCTGGAAACACCATATATTTT.

The chain couples TRBV6-1 to TRBJ2-1; 7 bases line up with TRBD1. Germline CDR1 reads MNHNS; CDR2 reads SASEGT. The CDR3 runs 15 residues. J was trimmed by 6 bases and V by 2 bases; bases with no gene match: 7. CDR3 DNA: TGTGCCAGCAGTGAAAGGTGGGACAGCACCAATGAGCAGTTCTTC. Its translation is CASSERWDSTNEQFF.

This chain joins TRBV10-1 and TRBJ2-1; 11 bases are a match to TRBD2. Trimming at V came to 5 bases and at J to 2 bases, leaving 5 bases not matched to a gene. The CDR3 is made up of 16 amino acids. Germline CDR1 is WNHNN and CDR2 is SYGVQD (reference sequence). The CDR3: CASSLRTSGPYNEQFF. CDR3 sequence (DNA): TGCGCCAGCAGTTTGAGGACTAGCGGGCCCTACAATGAGCAGTTCTTC.

J is TRBJ1-5 and V is TRBV30, with D possibly matching TRBD1 (5 bases). The CDR3 has 13 amino acids. Germline loops: CDR1 GTSNPN, CDR2 SVGIG (reference sequence). Deletions cut 1 base from V and 8 bases from J, with 12 bases between. CDR3 in amino acids: CAWSGQISKPQHF. As DNA, the CDR3 is TGTGCCTGGAGTGGACAGATAAGCAAGCCCCAGCATTTT.

The chain uses TRBV14 and TRBJ2-7; weak D call: TRBD2 (5 bases). Germline V gene data show CDR1 as SGHDN and CDR2 as FVKESK. Deletions cut 5 bases from V and 6 bases from J, with 14 bases between. The CDR3 totals 13 residues. The CDR3 reads CASSSRGIGEQYF. In DNA form, the CDR3 reads TGTGCCAGCAGCTCAAGAGGGATCGGCGAGCAGTACTTC.

The chain employs TRBV28 and TRBJ2-1, with 16 bases lining up with TRBD2. The CDR3 has 15 residues. Germline lookup yields CDR1 MDHEN and CDR2 SYDVKM. J was trimmed by 9 bases and V by 4 bases; bases with no gene match: 3. The CDR3 reads CASSSGTSGRAEQFF. Here the CDR3 DNA reads TGTGCCAGCAGTTCAGGGACTAGCGGGAGGGCTGAGCAGTTCTTC. Full variable domain (remainder filled in from reference TRBV28 and TRBJ2-1): DVKVTQSSRYLVKRTGEKVFLECVQDMDHENMFWYRQDPGLGLRLIYFSYDVKMKEKGDIPEGYSVSREKKERFSLILESASTNQTSMYLCASSSGTSGRAEQFFGPGTRLTVL.

The chain combines TRBV7-9 with TRBJ2-1; 14 bases match TRBD2. CDR3 size: 18 residues. V shed 3 bases and J 8 bases; nucleotides not matched to a gene: 12. CDR1 is SEHNR and CDR2 is FQNEAQ in the germline V gene (reference sequence). CDR3 residues: CASSFRLAGGPGWDEQFF. The CDR3 nucleotides read TGTGCCAGCAGCTTTAGACTAGCGGGGGGGCCAGGATGGGATGAGCAGTTCTTC. The full variable domain, with the rest looked up from reference TRBV7-9 and TRBJ2-1, is DTGVSQNPRHKITKRGQNVTFRCDPISEHNRLYWYRQTLGQGPEFLTYFQNEAQLEKSRLLSDRFSAERPKGSFSTLEIQRTEQGDSAMYLCASSFRLAGGPGWDEQFFGPGTRLTVL.